Following are 19 T cell receptor beta chains from one sample sequenced in a study of shared clonotypes between healthy human individuals. Clones were sequenced by immunoSEQ multiplex PCR, and TCRdb holds only the in-frame ones, with some missing. Found here are millions of clones, around 90% of them singletons; the top ten hold around 0.14%. The sample was naive CD4+ T cells sorted from blood. Subset specified: CD45RA+ positively selected. The origin of the receptors is a man aged 18 to 29 in good health.

The V and J genes are TRBV5-1 and TRBJ2-2, with TRBD2 identical over 11 bases. V lost 4 bases and J lost 0; bases outside the gene matches: 5. The germline V gene encodes CDR1 SGHRS and CDR2 YFSETQ. The CDR3 extends over 17 amino acids. In DNA, the CDR3 is TGCGCCAGCAGCGGCGGGACTAGCGGAACGAACACCGGGGAGCTGTTTTTT. Translating it yields CASSGGTSGTNTGELFF.

The chain has TRBV9 and TRBJ2-5; D possibly matches TRBD1 or TRBD2 (5 bases each). Trimming shortened V by 2 bases and J by 2 bases, and 13 bases separated the two germline ends. Germline lookup yields CDR1 SGDLS and CDR2 YYNGEE. The CDR3 has 15 residues. In nucleotides, the CDR3 is TGTGCCAGCAGCGTGTCTTTGGGGGAACAAGAGACCCAGTACTTC. Its protein is CASSVSLGEQETQYF.

A note on this clone: Other nucleotide sequences from this sample produce the same CDR3. The chain joins TRBV5-4 to TRBJ2-5, with 10 bases matching TRBD2. Germline values: CDR1 SGHNT, CDR2 YYREEE (reference sequence). After removal of 4 bases from V and 2 bases from J, the junction contained 2 bases not matched to a gene. CDR3 length: 14 residues. Written as DNA, the CDR3 is TGTGCCAGCAGCCGGACTAGCGGTCAAGAGACCCAGTACTTC. Protein product: CASSRTSGQETQYF.

Written as DNA, the CDR3 is TGTGCCAGCAGCCGCCCGGGACAGGGGGCCCTCGGACTGTTTTTT. It yields the protein CASSRPGQGALGLFF. The chain joins TRBV14 to TRBJ1-4; 12 nucleotides align to TRBD1. This CDR3 is built from 15 residues. Germline CDR1 and CDR2: SGHDN and FVKESK. V lost 4 bases to trimming and J lost 13 bases; unmatched junction nucleotides: 10.

The gene calls are TRBV5-6 and TRBJ2-4, with TRBD1 matching over 7 bases. The CDR3 is made up of 14 amino acids. V lost 2 bases, J lost 7 bases, and 6 bases stayed unmatched. CDR1 and CDR2 from the germline V gene are SGHDT and YYEEEE. This chain's CDR3 is CASSFGTVRNIQYF. CDR3 nucleotide sequence: TGTGCCAGCAGCTTCGGGACAGTGAGGAACATTCAGTACTTC.

V is TRBV14 and J is TRBJ2-3; D possibly corresponds to TRBD2 (5 bases). CDR3 length: 14 residues. V was shortened by 4 bases and J by 5 bases, with 13 bases between the two germline ends. In germline, CDR1 is SGHDN, CDR2 FVKESK. CDR3: CASSPRVAGDTQYF. CDR3 bases: TGTGCCAGCAGCCCGAGGGTAGCAGGAGATACGCAGTATTTT.

This rearrangement joins TRBV9 to TRBJ2-1; 7 bases fit TRBD1. After removal of 3 bases from V and 4 bases from J, the junction contained 7 bases not matched to a gene. Germline CDR1 is SGDLS and CDR2 is YYNGEE. CDR3 length: 15 amino acids. The CDR3, as DNA: TGTGCCAGCAGCGCAGAGGGGGCCTTATACAATGAGCAGTTCTTC. Translation gives CASSAEGALYNEQFF.

This clone turned up a few times. The chain uses TRBV6-5 and TRBJ1-2; TRBD1 matches 9 bases. The CDR3 totals 15 residues. The junction had 2 bases not matched to a gene; V was cut back by 0 bases and J by 3 bases. The germline V gene encodes CDR1 MNHEY and CDR2 SVGAGI. The CDR3 bases are TGTGCCAGCAGTTACTCCGGGACAGGGTACTATGGCTACACCTTC. Encoded protein: CASSYSGTGYYGYTF.

CDR3 DNA: TGCGCCAGCCGACTAGCGGGAGTAGATGAGCAGTTCTTC. It yields the protein CASRLAGVDEQFF. The chain couples TRBV4-3 to TRBJ2-1; the match to TRBD2 covers 12 bases. The germline V gene has CDR1 LGHNA and CDR2 YSLEER. There are 13 residues in the CDR3. J was trimmed by 8 bases and V by 8 bases; bases with no gene match: 4.

This sequence joins TRBV4-3 and TRBJ1-4; TRBD1 might be the D (5 bases). The CDR3 covers 15 residues. Trimming cost V 0 bases and J 3 bases, with 8 bases left between them. Germline V gene lookup returns CDR1 LGHNA and CDR2 YSLEER. The CDR3 loop is CASSQDRAANEKLFF. In DNA, the CDR3 is TGCGCCAGCAGCCAAGACAGGGCAGCTAATGAAAAACTGTTTTTT.

The chain recombines TRBV12-5 with TRBJ2-7; D is undetermined. V dropped 8 bases and J dropped 3 bases, with 17 bases sitting between them. The CDR3 length is 14 residues. Germline V gene sequence: CDR1 LGHNT, CDR2 FRNRAP. CDR3 nucleotide sequence: TGTGCTAGTTGTGGTTTGCTTATCCTCTACGAGCAGTACTTC. Its translation: CASCGLLILYEQYF.

This clone was recorded a few times. The chain is built from TRBV6-1 and TRBJ1-1; no definite D call. This CDR3 has 13 amino acids. V gave up 1 base and J gave up 4 bases, with 7 bases separating them. Germline V gene sequence: CDR1 MNHNS, CDR2 SASEGT. CDR3 protein: CASSEEGITEAFF. The CDR3 nucleotides read TGTGCCAGCAGTGAAGAAGGTATCACTGAAGCTTTCTTT.

The gene calls are TRBV4-1 and TRBJ2-3, with D unresolved. Trimming cost V 4 bases and J 3 bases, with 14 bases left between them. Germline V gene lookup returns CDR1 MGHRA and CDR2 YSYEKL. There are 15 residues in the CDR3. The CDR3 sequence is CASSLDNGLTDTQYF. The CDR3 nucleotides read TGCGCCAGCAGCCTCGACAATGGGTTGACAGATACGCAGTATTTT.

The rearrangement links TRBV6-1 to TRBJ1-1; D gene uncertain. The CDR3 totals 13 residues. The V end lost 6 bases, the J end lost 1 base, and 9 bases lay between the germline ends. Germline CDR1 and CDR2: MNHNS and SASEGT. CDR3 nucleotide sequence: TGTGCCAGCAGAGCTCGGCAGAACACTGAAGCTTTCTTT. Translation: CASRARQNTEAFF.

V and J are TRBV18 and TRBJ2-5, with 8 bases matching TRBD1. Germline trimming cut 3 bases from V and 5 bases from J; bases unmatched to any gene: 8. The V gene's germline CDR1 is KGHSH and CDR2 LQKENI. This CDR3 contains 15 residues. CDR3 loop: CASSPRTGKRETQYF. The CDR3 DNA sequence: TGTGCCAGCTCACCCCGGACAGGGAAGCGGGAGACCCAGTACTTC.

The chain has TRBV12-5 and TRBJ2-7; TRBD1 agrees at 9 bases. V lost 0 bases and J lost 1; bases outside the gene matches: 13. CDR1 and CDR2 from the germline V gene are LGHNT and FRNRAP. CDR3 length: 19 residues. The CDR3 DNA reads as TGTGCTAGTGGTTTGGTACATGGAGTGAAGGGACAGGGATCCTACGAGCAGTACTTC. Translation gives CASGLVHGVKGQGSYEQYF.

This clone was picked up a small number of times. The CDR3 loop is CSVEGWDNEQFF. In DNA, the CDR3 is TGCAGCGTTGAAGGATGGGACAATGAGCAGTTCTTC. The chain carries TRBV29-1 and TRBJ2-1; D ambiguous. CDR3 length equals 12 residues. V lost 1 base and J 5 bases, leaving 6 bases between the germline ends. CDR1 is SQVTM, CDR2 ANQGSEA, per germline.

Concerning this clone: Additional DNA sequences in this sample encode the identical CDR3. The chain has TRBV2 and TRBJ2-6; D not resolved. The germline gives CDR1 SNHLY, CDR2 FYNNEI. The CDR3 has 15 amino acids. V shed 2 bases and J shed 2 bases, with 7 bases lying between them. The CDR3 bases are TGTGCCAGCAGTGAACAAGGGACTGGGGCCAACGTCCTGACTTTC. As protein: CASSEQGTGANVLTF.

The genes are TRBV7-2 and TRBJ2-1; 10 bases are a match to TRBD2. Trimming took 2 bases from V and 12 from J; bases not matched to a gene: 10. The germline CDR1 and CDR2 sequences are SGHTA and FQGNSA. The CDR3 consists of 15 residues. The CDR3 loop is CASSLSLAGASGQFF. Here the CDR3 DNA reads TGTGCCAGCAGCTTAAGCCTAGCGGGGGCCAGTGGGCAGTTCTTC.